Given below is one T cell receptor beta chain in context. This clone's antigen is unknown. No base quality information exists; no much larger clone differs at one position. The immunoSEQ Assay, a bias-controlled multiplex PCR, was used to amplify TCRbeta CDR3 regions from genomic DNA. Processing in the source paper ran as follows. The number of nucleated cells in each sample was estimated by amplification of reference gene primers within the assay. Sequence reads were collapsed and filtered to measure the absolute abundance of every unique TCRbeta CDR3 rearrangement. For each sample, productive Simpson clonality was calculated by taking the square root of Simpson's diversity index across productive rearrangements. This immuneACCESS table, as held by TCRdb, lists in-frame sequences with V and J called but not all clones. Of the missing ones, under half trace to an unresolved V gene in checked studies; the others have no known cause. The V and J calls and clone size are taken from that table; D and trimming were inferred from the DNA. Recorded for this sample are 40,000 to 50,000 clones; around 90% of them occurred a single time. The ten largest clones take up 4.3% of the sample.

Spanning cysteine to phenylalanine, the CDR3 consists of 16 amino acids. Left in the record is the CDR3 DNA by itself, 48 bases read in frame from the first base. Trimming leaves V shorter by 1 base and J shorter by 6 bases, with the junction holding 9 bases beyond the gene matches. CDR1 and CDR2 were assigned from the germline V gene as SGDLS and YYNGEE. Collaborating institutions collected whole blood in K2EDTA tubes following their own protocols. For TCRbeta analysis, collaborator samples were shipped as frozen whole blood, as isolated PBMCs, or as DNA extracted from either sample type. The record originates from a study of blood T cell repertoires in COVID-19 (dated by TCRdb to about 2020). Study-wide context: Samples from collaborators originated in the United States, Italy and Spain and spanned both the acute and convalescent phases of COVID-19. HLA class I and class II types, where available, came from metadata supplied by the sample provider rather than from assay-based typing. Samples came from the ongoing ImmuneRACE study (first 160 participants) plus 1,254 subjects from 6 global collaborators. The prospective study material was composed of cDNA or gDNA derived from T cells, B-cell-depleted T cells, or PBMCs. The repertoires were made available in a free public database intended to serve as a resource for research on the immune response to SARS-CoV-2. The sample metadata nearly always contained a de-identified subject ID, COVID-19 status, age in years and sex. The dataset comprised deeply sampled blood TCRbeta repertoires from subjects exposed to, actively infected with, or recovered from COVID-19.

Study-wide findings and limitations: The amount of clinical and demographic metadata varied by source and participant and was provided uncurated.

This receptor was identified in a man aged 55 to 70 with acute or convalescent COVID-19. Sequenced input: peripheral blood. The rearranged chain carries TRBV9 and TRBJ1-2, with TRBD1 matching 10 junction bases. The DNA is TGTGCCAGCAGCGTATTGACAGGGGGCGGTCTCGATGGCTACACCTTC. This yields the protein CASSVLTGGGLDGYTF.